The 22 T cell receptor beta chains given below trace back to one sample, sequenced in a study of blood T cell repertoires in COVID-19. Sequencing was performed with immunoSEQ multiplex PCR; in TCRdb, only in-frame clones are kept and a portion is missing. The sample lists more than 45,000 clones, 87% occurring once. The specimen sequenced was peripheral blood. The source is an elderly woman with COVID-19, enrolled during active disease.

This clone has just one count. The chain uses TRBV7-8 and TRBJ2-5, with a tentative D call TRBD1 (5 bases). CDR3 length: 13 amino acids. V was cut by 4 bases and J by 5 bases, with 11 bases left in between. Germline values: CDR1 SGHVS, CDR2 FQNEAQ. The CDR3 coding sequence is TGTGCCAGCAGCTCAGGGCCTAGGGAGACCCAGTACTTC. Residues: CASSSGPRETQYF.

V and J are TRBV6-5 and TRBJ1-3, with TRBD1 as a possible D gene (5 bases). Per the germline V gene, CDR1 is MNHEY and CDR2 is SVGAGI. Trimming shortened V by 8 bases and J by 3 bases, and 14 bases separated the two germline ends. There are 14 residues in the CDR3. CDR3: CASFRGGVGNTIYF. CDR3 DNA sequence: TGTGCCAGCTTCCGGGGGGGGGTTGGAAACACCATATATTTT.

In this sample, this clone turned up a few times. CDR3 sequence reads: CASAGGAKISPLHF. CDR3 sequence (DNA): TGTGCCAGTGCAGGGGGCGCGAAAATATCACCCCTCCACTTT. This rearrangement joins TRBV28 to TRBJ1-6, with 8 bases identical to TRBD1. Trimming removed 9 bases from V and 10 bases from J; junction bases left unmatched: 11. Germline CDR1 reads MDHEN; CDR2 reads SYDVKM. This CDR3 region has 14 residues.

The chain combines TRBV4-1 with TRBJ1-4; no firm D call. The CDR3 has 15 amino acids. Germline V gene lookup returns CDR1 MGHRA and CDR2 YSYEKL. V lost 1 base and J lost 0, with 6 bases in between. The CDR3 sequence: CASSQGTATNEKLFF. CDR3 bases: TGCGCCAGCAGCCAAGGGACTGCAACTAATGAAAAACTGTTTTTT.

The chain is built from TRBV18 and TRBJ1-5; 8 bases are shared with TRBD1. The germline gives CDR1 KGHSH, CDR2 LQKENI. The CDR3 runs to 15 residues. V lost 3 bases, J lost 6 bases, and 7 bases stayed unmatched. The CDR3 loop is CASSPDRVGIQPQHF. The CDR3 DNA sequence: TGTGCCAGCTCACCGGACAGGGTGGGTATTCAGCCCCAGCATTTT.

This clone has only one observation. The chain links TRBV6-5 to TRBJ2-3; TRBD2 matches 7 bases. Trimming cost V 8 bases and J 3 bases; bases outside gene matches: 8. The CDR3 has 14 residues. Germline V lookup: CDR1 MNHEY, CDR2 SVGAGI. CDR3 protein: CASLVGGSTDTQYF. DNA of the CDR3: TGTGCCAGCCTTGTGGGGGGGAGTACAGATACGCAGTATTTT.

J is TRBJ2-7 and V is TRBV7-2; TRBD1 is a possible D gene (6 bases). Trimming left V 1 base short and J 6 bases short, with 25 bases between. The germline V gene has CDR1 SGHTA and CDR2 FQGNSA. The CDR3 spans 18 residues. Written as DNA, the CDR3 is TGTGCCAGCAGCTTAGTTCATGGGCAGGGGTCGACCCTCGGCGAGCAGTACTTC. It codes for CASSLVHGQGSTLGEQYF.

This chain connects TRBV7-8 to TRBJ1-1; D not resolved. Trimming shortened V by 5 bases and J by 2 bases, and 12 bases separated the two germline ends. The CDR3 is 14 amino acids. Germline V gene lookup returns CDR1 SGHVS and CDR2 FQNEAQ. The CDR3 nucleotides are TGTGCCAGCAGCGGCCGGACGGGAAACACTGAAGCTTTCTTT. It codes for CASSGRTGNTEAFF.

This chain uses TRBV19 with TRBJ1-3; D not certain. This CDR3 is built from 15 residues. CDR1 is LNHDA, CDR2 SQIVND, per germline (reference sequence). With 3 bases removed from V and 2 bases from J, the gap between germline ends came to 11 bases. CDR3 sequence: CASSMKGGAGNTIYF. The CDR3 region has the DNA TGTGCCAGTAGTATGAAGGGAGGCGCTGGAAACACCATATATTTT.

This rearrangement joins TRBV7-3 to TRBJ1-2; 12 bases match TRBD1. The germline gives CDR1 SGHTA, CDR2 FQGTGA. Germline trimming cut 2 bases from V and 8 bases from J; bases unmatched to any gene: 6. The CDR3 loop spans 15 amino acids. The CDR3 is CASSLAPGTGGGYTF. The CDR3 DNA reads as TGTGCCAGCAGCTTAGCACCCGGGACAGGGGGCGGCTACACCTTC.

CDR3 bases: TGTGCCAGCAGCCGACCAGCGGGGCTGAACACCGGGGAGCTGTTTTTT. Translated, it gives CASSRPAGLNTGELFF. The V call is TRBV5-6, the J call TRBJ2-2, with 7 bases aligning to TRBD2. V lost 4 bases and J lost 1; bases outside the gene matches: 7. The CDR3 spans 16 residues. Per germline, CDR1 SGHDT and CDR2 YYEEEE.

The CDR3: CASSLTSGTGTEAFF. CDR3 DNA sequence: TGCGCCAGCAGCCTCACCTCCGGAACAGGGACTGAAGCTTTCTTT. The chain links TRBV5-1 to TRBJ1-1, with a tentative D call TRBD1 (6 bases). Germline assignment: CDR1 SGHRS and CDR2 YFSETQ. V lost 4 bases and J 5 bases, leaving 18 bases between the germline ends. This CDR3 contains 15 residues.

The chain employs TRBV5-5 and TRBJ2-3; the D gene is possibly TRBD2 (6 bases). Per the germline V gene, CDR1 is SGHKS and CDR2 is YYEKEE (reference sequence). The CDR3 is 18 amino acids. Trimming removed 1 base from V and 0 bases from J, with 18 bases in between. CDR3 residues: CASSLSSLLAPSTDTQYF. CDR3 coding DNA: TGTGCCAGCAGCTTGTCCAGCCTTCTAGCGCCCAGCACAGATACGCAGTATTTT.

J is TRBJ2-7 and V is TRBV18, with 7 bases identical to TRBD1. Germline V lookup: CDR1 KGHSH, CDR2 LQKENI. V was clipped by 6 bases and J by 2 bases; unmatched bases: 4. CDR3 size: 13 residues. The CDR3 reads CASSAGQAYEQYF. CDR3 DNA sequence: TGTGCCAGCTCGGCAGGACAGGCCTACGAGCAGTACTTC.

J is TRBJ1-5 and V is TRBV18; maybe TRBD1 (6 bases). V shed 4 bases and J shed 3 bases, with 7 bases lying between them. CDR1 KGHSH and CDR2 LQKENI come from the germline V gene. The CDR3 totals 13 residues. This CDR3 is CASSRTDNQPQHF. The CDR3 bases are TGTGCCAGCTCACGGACAGACAATCAGCCCCAGCATTTT.

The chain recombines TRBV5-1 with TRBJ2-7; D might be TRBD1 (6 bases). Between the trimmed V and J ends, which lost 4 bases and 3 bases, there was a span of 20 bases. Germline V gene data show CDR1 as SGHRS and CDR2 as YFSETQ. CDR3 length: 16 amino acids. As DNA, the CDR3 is TGCGCCAGCAGCCTGTGGACAGACTATAAAAGCTACGAGCAGTACTTC. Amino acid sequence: CASSLWTDYKSYEQYF. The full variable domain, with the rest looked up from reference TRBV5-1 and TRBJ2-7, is KAGVTQTPRYLIKTRGQQVTLSCSPISGHRSVSWYQQTPGQGLQFLFEYFSETQRNKGNFPGRFSGRQFSNSRSEMNVSTLELGDSALYLCASSLWTDYKSYEQYFGPGTRLTVT.

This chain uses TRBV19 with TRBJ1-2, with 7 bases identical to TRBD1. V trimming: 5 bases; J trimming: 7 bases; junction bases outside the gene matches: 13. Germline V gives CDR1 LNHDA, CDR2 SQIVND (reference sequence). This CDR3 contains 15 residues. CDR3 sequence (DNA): TGTGCCAGTAGTTCAAGACAGGGTAAAATCAGTGGCTACACCTTC. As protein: CASSSRQGKISGYTF.

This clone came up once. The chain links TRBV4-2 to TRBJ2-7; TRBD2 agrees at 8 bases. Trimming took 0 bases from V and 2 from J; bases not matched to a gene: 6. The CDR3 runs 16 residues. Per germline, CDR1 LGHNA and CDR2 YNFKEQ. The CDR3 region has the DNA TGTGCCAGCAGCCAAGATCCGGGGGGGGAAACCTACGAGCAGTACTTC. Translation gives CASSQDPGGETYEQYF.

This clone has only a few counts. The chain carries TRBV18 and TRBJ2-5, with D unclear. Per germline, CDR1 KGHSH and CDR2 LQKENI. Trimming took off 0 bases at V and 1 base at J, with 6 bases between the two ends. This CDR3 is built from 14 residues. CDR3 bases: TGTGCCAGCTCACCACCGAACAGCCAAGAGACCCAGTACTTC. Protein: CASSPPNSQETQYF.

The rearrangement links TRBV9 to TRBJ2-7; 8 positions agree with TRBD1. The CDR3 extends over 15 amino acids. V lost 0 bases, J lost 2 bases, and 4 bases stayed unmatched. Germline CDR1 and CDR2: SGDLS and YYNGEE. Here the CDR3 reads CASSVGQGSTYEQYF. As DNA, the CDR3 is TGTGCCAGCAGCGTAGGACAGGGGAGCACCTACGAGCAGTACTTC.

CDR3 sequence reads: CASSRQGVGNEQFF. For the CDR3, the DNA is TGCGCCAGCAGTCGGCAGGGTGTCGGGAATGAGCAGTTCTTC. This chain uses TRBV10-2 with TRBJ2-1; the D gene is possibly TRBD1 (5 bases). The CDR3 runs 14 residues. Germline V gene lookup returns CDR1 WSHSY and CDR2 SAAADI. V shed 5 bases and J shed 7 bases, with 15 bases lying between them.

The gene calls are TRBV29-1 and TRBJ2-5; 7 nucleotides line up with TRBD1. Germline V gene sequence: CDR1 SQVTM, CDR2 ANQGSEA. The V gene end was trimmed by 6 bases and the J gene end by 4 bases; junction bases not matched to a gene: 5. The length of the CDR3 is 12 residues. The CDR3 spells CSVMTGIETQYF. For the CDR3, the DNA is TGCAGCGTGATGACAGGGATAGAGACCCAGTACTTC.